This T cell receptor (beta chain) was documented in a study of long-term antiretroviral therapy in people with HIV (dated by TCRdb to between 2020 and 2023). Some background on the complete study: The earliest samples were collected approximately a decade before the 2015 WHO recommendation for immediate ART, a period when ART was typically delayed until CD4 counts fell. This retrospective serial study examined whether starting ART and sustained HIV suppression were associated with changes in the composition and diversity of the TRB repertoire in peripheral blood. Among the approximately 30 participants with HIV, fewer than twelve were female. The cohort contributed under 200 cryopreserved PBMC samples from a few dozen adults with confirmed HIV infection, collected serially over a mean of approximately six years (range 1-12). No cross-contamination during QIAcube processing turned up in test extractions that ran a monoclonal T-cell line alongside 30 to 35 polyclonal samples. Points the paper makes about the study in general: No data were available on ART adherence, viral resistance or therapy changes, limiting inferences about post-ART repertoire changes. The repertoire was dominated across all time points by expanded TRB clones identified before ART initiation, although this dominance was seen to fluctuate and to decrease in many PLHIV after ART. Narrower CDR3 length ranges were observed in HIV repertoires than in controls, and an antigen-experienced repertoire with only a slight naive shift after ART was suggested by the network structure. Starting ART was linked to a significant rise in TRB diversity, yet even after long-term ART the diversity remained significantly lower than in transplant donor controls. Samples dated from about 2003 to 2018, and the ART regimens used may be less effective than current ones. Because PBMC availability was limited, only the TCR beta chain was sequenced, with no alpha chain pairing. Unsorted PBMC were profiled instead of sorted CD4+ and CD8+ T cells because pre-ART samples had limited cell numbers.

The immunoSEQ hsTCRB v3.0 assay was used at survey level resolution for TRB variable region sequencing. TRB sequencing targeted a depth of about 35,000-50,000 T-cell genomes per sample. Pooled TRB libraries were sequenced on an Illumina MiSeq with a v3 150-cycle kit. In the authors' own workflow: Repertoire analysis was performed in R inside a reproducible Nextflow workflow that covered QC, data transformation and analysis. LymphoSeq2, an R package for AIRR-Seq data exploration, was used to implement custom analyses. A handful of samples yielding fewer than 5000 total TRB sequences were excluded, leaving 150 to 200 analyzed HIV repertoires. Among the roughly 190 retained HIV repertoires, some 59 were collected before ART initiation and roughly 130 after ART initiation. Repertoires were downsampled to 5000 TRB nucleotide sequences, with summary statistics averaged over 100 downsampling iterations. TRB sequences were retained for analysis only if CDR3 regions of at least seven amino acids were present. Diversity was measured with a Shannon entropy-derived clonality score and the Gini coefficient. Repertoire networks linked the top 5000 CDR3 amino acid sequences whenever two sequences differed by an edit distance of one. GLIPH2 predicted antigen specificity groups and MHC restriction for TRB CDR3 amino acid sequences. Known CMV, EBV, HIV or tissue antigen associations were flagged by matching CDR3 amino acid sequences against VDJdb and McPAS-TCR. Pre-ART, post-ART and control groups were compared with Wilcoxon signed-rank tests and Holm-Bonferroni correction. TCRdb retrieved this table from immuneACCESS and kept in-frame rearrangements only. Not all clones are present; in checked studies, unresolved V genes account for under half, and no reason is known for the remainder. That table furnishes V, J and clone size, whereas the DNA furnished D and trimming. For this sample there are under 50,000 clones; 94% appear just once. The ten largest clones capture around 2.1% of the sample.

In its sample, this clone was seen once. The specificity of this receptor is unknown. Per-base quality was not reported, and no clone a single base away is much larger than it. The CDR3 holds 14 amino acids from the cysteine to the phenylalanine. The only DNA kept is the CDR3, 42 bases in frame from the first base. Trimming at the junction amounts to 0 bases on V and 0 bases on J, and the germline ends lie 6 bases apart. From a lookup of the germline V gene, CDR1 and CDR2 are SGHRS and YFSETQ. Participants were included only if at least one PBMC sample before ART initiation and at least two post-ART samples were available. Treatment was received in the United States of America by all participants with HIV. Before DNA extraction, cryopreserved samples of roughly 1-11 million PBMC were thawed and then washed. At the time of the earliest PBMC sample, participants with HIV were aged between about 23 and 54 years. PBMC samples from each participant spanned 1-4 timepoints before ART initiation and 2-8 timepoints after ART initiation, with a median of 7 samples. Serial HIV viral load, CD4+ T-cell count, ART history and demographic data were obtained for every participant. Genomic DNA was extracted from unsorted PBMC with a Qiagen kit on a QIAcube, with processing performed in batches of 12 samples.

The input for sequencing was unsorted PBMCs, taken 9.2 years after starting antiretroviral therapy. The V and J genes are TRBV5-1 and TRBJ1-2, with no reliable assignment of the D segment. The TCR originated in a man aged 25 to 40 with HIV. The nucleotide sequence reads TGCGCCAGCAGCTTGGGAGGAACTAACTATGGCTACACCTTC. It translates to CASSLGGTNYGYTF.